The T cell receptor beta chain described here comes from a study of human T cells and chemical hapten exposure. The overall study: The sensitizing agent was 2% DPC, placed on around 2 cm by around 2 cm of upper inner arm skin. While the approximately 24-week study was under way, patients received diphenylcyclopropenone on the scalp every week.

Described time point: pre-sensitization, week 0. As for treatment: therapeutic diphenylcyclopropenone sensitization with weekly scalp DPC. Donation of samples came from alopecia patients who were 18 to 70 years old and suitable for DPC. Study-level findings and limits: Counts of expanded TCRs (at PT1) showed a positive correlation with patch test score.

TCRdb reanalysed the RACE reads using MiXCR and keeps one entry per CDR3 protein. Of 250,000 or so distinct CDR3 sequences listed, about 7.7% are singletons. There are 15 residues in the CDR3. CDR1 and CDR2 from the germline V gene are MGHRA and YSYEKL. Trimming stripped 1 base from V and 0 bases from J, with 9 bases between. This clonotype was seen only a few times. Its target is not known. Sequencing was performed on whole blood, taken in connection with sensitization to the hapten diphenylcyclopropenone (DPC). This TCR derives from a man younger than 35 with alopecia areata. Some clones in this sample may be carry-over from other donors' samples. This chain links TRBV4-1 with TRBJ1-1; D gene uncertain. The CDR3: CASSQGVSLNTEAFF. CDR3 nucleotide sequence: TGCGCCAGCAGCCAAGGGGTCTCTCTGAACACTGAAGCTTTCTTT.